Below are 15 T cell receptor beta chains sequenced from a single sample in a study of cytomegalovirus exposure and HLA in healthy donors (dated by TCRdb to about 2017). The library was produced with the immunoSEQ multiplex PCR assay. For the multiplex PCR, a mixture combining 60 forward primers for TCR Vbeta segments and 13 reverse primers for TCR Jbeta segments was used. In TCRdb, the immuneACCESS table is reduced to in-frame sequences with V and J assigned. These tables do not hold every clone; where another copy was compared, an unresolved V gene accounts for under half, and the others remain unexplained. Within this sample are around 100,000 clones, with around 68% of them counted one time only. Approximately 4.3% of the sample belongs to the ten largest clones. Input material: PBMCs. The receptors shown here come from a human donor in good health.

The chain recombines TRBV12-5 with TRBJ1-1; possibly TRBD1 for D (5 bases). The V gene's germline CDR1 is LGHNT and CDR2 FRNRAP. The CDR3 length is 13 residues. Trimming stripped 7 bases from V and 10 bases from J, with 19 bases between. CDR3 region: CASAPVGQGVAFF. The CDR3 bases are TGTGCTAGTGCCCCCGTCGGGCAGGGCGTAGCTTTCTTT.

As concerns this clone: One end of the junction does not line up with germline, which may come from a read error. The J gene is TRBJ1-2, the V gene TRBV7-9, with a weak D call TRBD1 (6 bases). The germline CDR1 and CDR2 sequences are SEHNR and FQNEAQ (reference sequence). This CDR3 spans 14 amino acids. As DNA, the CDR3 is TGTGCCAGCAGCAAGACAGGATATAACGATGGCTACACCTTC. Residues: CASSKTGYNDGYTF.

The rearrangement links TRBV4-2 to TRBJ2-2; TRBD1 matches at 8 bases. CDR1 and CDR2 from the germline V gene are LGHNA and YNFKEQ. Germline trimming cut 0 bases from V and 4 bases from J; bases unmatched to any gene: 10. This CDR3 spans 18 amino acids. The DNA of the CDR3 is TGTGCCAGCAGCCAAGAGGGGCCAGGGGGCACCGCCACCGGGGAGCTGTTTTTT. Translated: CASSQEGPGGTATGELFF.

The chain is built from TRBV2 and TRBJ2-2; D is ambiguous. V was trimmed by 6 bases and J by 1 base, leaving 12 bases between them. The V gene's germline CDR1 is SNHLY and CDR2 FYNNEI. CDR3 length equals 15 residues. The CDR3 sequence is CASSYGARNTGELFF. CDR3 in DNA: TGTGCCAGCAGCTACGGAGCCAGGAACACCGGGGAGCTGTTTTTT.

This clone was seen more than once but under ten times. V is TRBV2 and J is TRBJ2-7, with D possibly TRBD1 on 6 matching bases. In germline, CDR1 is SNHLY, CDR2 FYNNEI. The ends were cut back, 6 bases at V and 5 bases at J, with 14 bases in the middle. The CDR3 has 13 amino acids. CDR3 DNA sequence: TGTGCCAGCAGCCAAACAGGGTACCACGAGCAGTACTTC. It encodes CASSQTGYHEQYF. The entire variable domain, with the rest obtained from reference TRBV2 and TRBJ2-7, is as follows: EPEVTQTPSHQVTQMGQEVILRCVPISNHLYFYWYRQILGQKVEFLVSFYNNEISEKSEIFDDQFSVERPDGSNFTLKIRSTKLEDSAMYFCASSQTGYHEQYFGPGTRLTVT.

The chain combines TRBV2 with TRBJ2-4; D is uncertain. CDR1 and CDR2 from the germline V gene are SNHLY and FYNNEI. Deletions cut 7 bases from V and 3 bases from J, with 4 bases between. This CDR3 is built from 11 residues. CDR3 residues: CASTGKNIQYF. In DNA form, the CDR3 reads TGTGCCAGCACAGGCAAAAACATTCAGTACTTC.

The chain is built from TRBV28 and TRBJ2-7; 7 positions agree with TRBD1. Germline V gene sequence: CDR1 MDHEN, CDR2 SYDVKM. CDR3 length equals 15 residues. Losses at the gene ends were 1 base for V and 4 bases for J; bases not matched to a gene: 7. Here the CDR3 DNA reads TGTGCCAGCAGTTTATTCCCGGGACAGTATTACGAGCAGTACTTC. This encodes CASSLFPGQYYEQYF.

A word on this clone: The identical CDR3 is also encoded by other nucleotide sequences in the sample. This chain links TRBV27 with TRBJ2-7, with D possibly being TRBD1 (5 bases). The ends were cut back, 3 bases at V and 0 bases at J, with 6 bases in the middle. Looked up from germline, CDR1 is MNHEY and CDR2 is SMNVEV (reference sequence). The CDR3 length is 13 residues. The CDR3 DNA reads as TGTGCCAGCAGTTTGACAGACTCCTACGAGCAGTACTTC. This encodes CASSLTDSYEQYF.

The CDR3 reads CAISEPLAGAASYEQYF. As DNA, the CDR3 is TGTGCCATCAGTGAGCCGTTAGCGGGAGCGGCGTCTTACGAGCAGTACTTC. This chain joins TRBV10-3 and TRBJ2-7, with TRBD2 matching over 9 bases. Germline V gene sequence: CDR1 ENHRY, CDR2 SYGVKD. The CDR3 is 17 residues long. V lost 2 bases, J lost 4 bases, and 12 bases stayed unmatched.

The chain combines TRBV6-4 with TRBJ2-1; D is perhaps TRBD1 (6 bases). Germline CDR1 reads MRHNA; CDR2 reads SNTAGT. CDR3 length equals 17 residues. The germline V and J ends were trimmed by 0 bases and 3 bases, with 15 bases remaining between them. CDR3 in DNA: TGTGCCAGCAGTGACTCTTCCGGCAGGGGAGTCTACAATGAGCAGTTCTTC. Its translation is CASSDSSGRGVYNEQFF.

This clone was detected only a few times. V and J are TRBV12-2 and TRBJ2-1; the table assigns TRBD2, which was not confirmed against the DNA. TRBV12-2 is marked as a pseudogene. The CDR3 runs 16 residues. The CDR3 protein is CASRAPGLGSGNEQFF. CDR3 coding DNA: TGTGCAAGTCGCGCCCCTGGACTAGGTAGCGGAAATGAGCAGTTCTTC.

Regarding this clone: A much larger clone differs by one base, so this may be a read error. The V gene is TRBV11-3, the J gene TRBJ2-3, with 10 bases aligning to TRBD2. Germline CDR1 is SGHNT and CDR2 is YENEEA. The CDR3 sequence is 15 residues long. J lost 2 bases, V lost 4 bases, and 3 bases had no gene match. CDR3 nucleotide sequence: TGTGCCAGCAGCTCCGGGACTAGCGACACAGATACGCAGTATTTT. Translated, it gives CASSSGTSDTDTQYF. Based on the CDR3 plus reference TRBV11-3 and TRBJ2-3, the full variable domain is EAGVVQSPRYKIIEKKQPVAFWCNPISGHNTLYWYLQNLGQGPELLIRYENEEAVDDSQLPKDRFSAERLKGVDSTLKIQPAELGDSAVYLCASSSGTSDTDTQYFGPGTRLTVL.

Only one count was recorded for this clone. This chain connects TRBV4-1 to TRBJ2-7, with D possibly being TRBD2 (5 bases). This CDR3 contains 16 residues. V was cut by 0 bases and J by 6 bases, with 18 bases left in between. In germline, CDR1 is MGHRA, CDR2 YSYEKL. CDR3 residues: CASSQEEGLSYVEQYF. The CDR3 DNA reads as TGCGCCAGCAGCCAAGAAGAAGGACTCAGCTACGTCGAGCAGTACTTC.

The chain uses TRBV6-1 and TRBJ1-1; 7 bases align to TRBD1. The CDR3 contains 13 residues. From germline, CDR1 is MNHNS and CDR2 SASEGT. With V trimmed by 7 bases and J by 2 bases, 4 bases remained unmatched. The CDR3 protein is CASIWDRNTEAFF. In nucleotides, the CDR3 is TGTGCCAGCATCTGGGACAGAAACACTGAAGCTTTCTTT.

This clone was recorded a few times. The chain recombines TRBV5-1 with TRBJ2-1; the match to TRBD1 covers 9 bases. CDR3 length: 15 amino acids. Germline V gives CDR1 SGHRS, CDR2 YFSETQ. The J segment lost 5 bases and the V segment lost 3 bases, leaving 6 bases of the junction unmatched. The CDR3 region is CASSSGQGLNNEQFF. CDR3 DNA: TGCGCCAGCAGCTCGGGACAGGGCCTCAACAATGAGCAGTTCTTC.